The 20 T cell receptor beta chains below were found in one sample sequenced in a study of blood T cell repertoires in COVID-19. The protocol was immunoSEQ multiplex PCR, while the TCRdb copy is restricted to in-frame clones and leaves out a portion. The sample records 95,000 to 150,000 clones, 70% to 85% being singletons. The sample consisted of peripheral blood. The receptors shown here come from a woman in her 70s with acute or convalescent COVID-19.

As DNA, the CDR3 is TGCGCCAGCAGCCAAGAAACCCCCCCCCGTAGCTATGGCTACACCTTC. As protein: CASSQETPPRSYGYTF. This chain uses TRBV4-3 with TRBJ1-2; D gene unclear. V lost 0 bases and J lost 4, with 15 bases in between. Germline loops: CDR1 LGHNA, CDR2 YSLEER. CDR3 length equals 16 residues.

The V gene is TRBV3-1 (or the pseudogene TRBV3-2), the J gene TRBJ1-5, with no clear D. The CDR3 runs to 15 residues. Germline assignment: CDR1 LGHDT and CDR2 YNNKEL (reference sequence). Trimming took 8 bases from V and 7 from J, leaving 21 bases between them. The CDR3 DNA reads TGTGCCAGCGGGTCTGTAAGTGGGCATATCCAGCCCCAGCATTTT. This translates into CASGSVSGHIQPQHF.

The chain links TRBV2 to TRBJ2-5; 8 bases map to TRBD1. The CDR3 consists of 15 residues. Germline V gene lookup returns CDR1 SNHLY and CDR2 FYNNEI. The junction had 10 bases not matched to a gene; V was cut back by 6 bases and J by 4 bases. The CDR3 is CASSARSDRGETQYF. In nucleotides, the CDR3 is TGTGCCAGCAGCGCTCGATCTGACAGGGGAGAGACCCAGTACTTC.

In DNA form, the CDR3 reads TGTGCCAGCAGTGGACTGTCTGAGCAGTTCTTC. Translated, it gives CASSGLSEQFF. The V and J genes are TRBV2 and TRBJ2-1; D gene unclear. In germline, CDR1 is SNHLY, CDR2 FYNNEI. Between the trimmed V and J ends, which lost 4 bases and 9 bases, there was a span of 7 bases. The CDR3 sequence is 11 residues long.

This clone was counted between two and nine times. The V call is TRBV7-2, the J call TRBJ1-3; 7 bases are a match to TRBD1. CDR1 and CDR2 from the germline V gene are SGHTA and FQGNSA. The CDR3 consists of 15 residues. The J segment lost 4 bases and the V segment lost 2 bases, leaving 5 bases of the junction unmatched. The CDR3 DNA reads as TGTGCCAGCAGCTTAAGACAGGGAGACGGAAACACCATATATTTT. Protein sequence: CASSLRQGDGNTIYF. Drawing the rest from reference TRBV7-2 and TRBJ1-3, the complete variable domain is GAGVSQSPSNKVTEKGKDVELRCDPISGHTALYWYRQSLGQGLEFLIYFQGNSAPDKSGLPSDRFSAERTGGSVSTLTIQRTQQEDSAVYLCASSLRQGDGNTIYFGEGSWLTVV.

The chain employs TRBV2 and TRBJ1-5, with 8 bases that match TRBD1. CDR1 is SNHLY, CDR2 FYNNEI, per germline. This CDR3 spans 15 amino acids. The ends lost 5 bases at V and 8 bases at J; junction bases unmatched: 11. In DNA form, the CDR3 reads TGTGCCAGCAGTCAGCTTGGACAGGGAATGAAGCCCCAGCATTTT. The encoded protein is CASSQLGQGMKPQHF.

The table lists this clone with a few counts. The V call is TRBV3-1 (or the pseudogene TRBV3-2), the J call TRBJ1-1, with 9 nucleotides matching TRBD1. With 4 bases clipped from V and 6 bases from J, the junction kept 3 bases outside the gene matches. CDR1 is LGHDT and CDR2 is YNNKEL in the germline V gene (reference sequence). The CDR3 sequence is 13 residues long. The CDR3 reads CASSPRQGAEAFF. Here the CDR3 DNA reads TGTGCCAGCAGCCCCCGACAGGGGGCTGAAGCTTTCTTT.

This sequence joins TRBV5-1 and TRBJ2-1, with 11 bases that match TRBD1. This CDR3 has 15 amino acids. Germline CDR1 SGHRS, CDR2 YFSETQ. V shed 4 bases and J 7 bases; nucleotides not matched to a gene: 7. Here the CDR3 reads CASSPGQGANNEQFF. The CDR3 bases are TGCGCCAGCAGCCCAGGACAGGGGGCGAATAATGAGCAGTTCTTC.

This chain links TRBV6-5 with TRBJ2-7, with a tentative D call TRBD1 (5 bases). V was pared by 8 bases and J by 2 bases, with 19 bases between. This CDR3 spans 15 amino acids. Germline assignment: CDR1 MNHEY and CDR2 SVGAGI. CDR3 coding DNA: TGTGCCAGCTCTCCCGCCGGAGACAGCGCCTACGAGCAGTACGTC. Translating gives CASSPAGDSAYEQYV.

The genes are TRBV2 and TRBJ1-2, with 8 bases matching TRBD1. V shed 6 bases and J 5 bases; nucleotides not matched to a gene: 14. This CDR3 is 16 amino acids long. Germline loops: CDR1 SNHLY, CDR2 FYNNEI. CDR3 nucleotides: TGTGCCAGCAGAGAGTCCCAACAGGGGGTAGGATATGGCTACACCTTC. Translated: CASRESQQGVGYGYTF.

The genes are TRBV6-2 or TRBV6-3 and TRBJ2-3; 10 nucleotides agree with TRBD2. The CDR3 extends over 17 amino acids. CDR1 and CDR2 (germline): MNHEY, SVGEGT. The junction had 11 bases not matched to a gene; V was cut back by 2 bases and J by 6 bases. The CDR3 loop is CASSYPLERGGFDTQYF. The CDR3 coding sequence is TGTGCCAGCAGTTACCCCCTGGAGCGGGGGGGCTTTGATACGCAGTATTTT.

V and J are TRBV6-2 or TRBV6-3 and TRBJ2-3, with TRBD1 as a possible D gene (6 bases). Per germline, CDR1 MNHEY and CDR2 SVGEGT. V was pared by 5 bases and J by 2 bases, with 14 bases between. The CDR3 extends over 15 amino acids. The CDR3 DNA is TGTGCCAGCAGTAGTCAAACAGGGATCACAGATACGCAGTATTTT. Its translation is CASSSQTGITDTQYF.

The chain uses TRBV9 and TRBJ2-1, with a possible D match to TRBD1 (6 bases). Germline loops: CDR1 SGDLS, CDR2 YYNGEE. Trimming shortened V by 0 bases and J by 2 bases, and 9 bases separated the two germline ends. The CDR3 has 15 residues. This CDR3 is CASSVGQATYNEQFF. CDR3 DNA: TGTGCCAGCAGCGTAGGACAGGCGACCTACAATGAGCAGTTCTTC.

The rearrangement links TRBV29-1 to TRBJ2-5; 12 nucleotides agree with TRBD2. Germline V gene sequence: CDR1 SQVTM, CDR2 ANQGSEA. This CDR3 spans 14 amino acids. The V and J ends lost 6 bases and 3 bases, in that order; junction bases with no gene match: 5. CDR3 bases: TGCAGCGTAGACCGGACTAGCGGGAAAGAGACCCAGTACTTC. This sequence encodes CSVDRTSGKETQYF.

This chain connects TRBV10-2 to TRBJ1-4; the D gene is possibly TRBD1 (6 bases). V was pared by 6 bases and J by 12 bases, with 20 bases between. Germline CDR1 WSHSY, CDR2 SAAADI. The CDR3 length is 14 residues. The CDR3 DNA sequence: TGCGCCAGCAGGGGGGCGGGCTCCAGCATCGAACTGTTTTTT. It specifies CASRGAGSSIELFF.

The rearrangement links TRBV11-2 to TRBJ2-1, with 16 nucleotides matching TRBD2. CDR1 is SGHAT and CDR2 is FQNNGV in the germline V gene. The CDR3 is 16 residues long. With 4 bases clipped from V and 8 bases from J, the junction kept 5 bases outside the gene matches. For the CDR3, the DNA is TGTGCCAGCAGCTGGGGACTAGCGGGGGGGCTCGATGAGCAGTTCTTC. Translating gives CASSWGLAGGLDEQFF.

V usage is TRBV12-3 or TRBV12-4 and J usage is TRBJ1-1; D gene unclear. V lost 6 bases and J 1 base, leaving 6 bases between the germline ends. CDR3 size: 12 residues. The CDR3 sequence is CASRTGNTEAFF. CDR3 in DNA: TGTGCCAGCAGAACTGGGAACACTGAAGCTTTCTTT.

The rearrangement links TRBV7-2 to TRBJ2-7, with unresolved D. There are 11 residues in the CDR3. In germline, CDR1 is SGHTA, CDR2 FQGNSA. Trimming stripped 5 bases from V and 3 bases from J, with 5 bases between. CDR3 loop: CASSIHYEQYF. CDR3 DNA sequence: TGTGCCAGCAGCATACACTACGAGCAGTACTTC.

This clone was detected once. The CDR3 DNA follows: TGTGCCTGGAGTCATTATGAGAATCAGCCCCAGCATTTT. Translation: CAWSHYENQPQHF. This chain joins TRBV30 and TRBJ1-5; D ambiguous. CDR3 length: 13 residues. V was clipped by 2 bases and J by 4 bases, with 9 bases between them. From germline, CDR1 is GTSNPN and CDR2 SVGIG (reference sequence).

V and J are TRBV28 and TRBJ2-3; no firm D call. In germline, CDR1 is MDHEN, CDR2 SYDVKM. This CDR3 comprises 16 residues. V shed 1 base and J shed 0 bases, with 11 bases lying between them. CDR3 amino acids: CASSLFSRPSTDTQYF. Here the CDR3 DNA reads TGTGCCAGCAGTTTATTTAGCAGACCCAGCACAGATACGCAGTATTTT.